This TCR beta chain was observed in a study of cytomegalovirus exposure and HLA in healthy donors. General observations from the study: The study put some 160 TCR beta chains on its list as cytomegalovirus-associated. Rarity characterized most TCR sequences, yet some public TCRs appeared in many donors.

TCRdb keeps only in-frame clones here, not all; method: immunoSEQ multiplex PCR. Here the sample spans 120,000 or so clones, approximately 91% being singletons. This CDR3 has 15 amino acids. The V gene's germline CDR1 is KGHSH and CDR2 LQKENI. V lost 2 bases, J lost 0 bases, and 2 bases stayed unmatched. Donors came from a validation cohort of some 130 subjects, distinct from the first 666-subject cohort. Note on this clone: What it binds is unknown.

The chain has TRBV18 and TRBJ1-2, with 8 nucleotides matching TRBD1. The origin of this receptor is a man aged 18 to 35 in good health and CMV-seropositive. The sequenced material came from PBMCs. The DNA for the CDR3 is TGTGCCAGCTCACCAATGGACAGGGCTAACTATGGCTACACCTTC. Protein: CASSPMDRANYGYTF.